This T cell receptor (beta chain) is drawn from a study of T cells in Graves' hyperthyroidism and ophthalmopathy. RNA transcripts provided the source from which TCR beta CDR3 regions were amplified. During a first-round RT-PCR of the TCR CDR3, the HTBI primer set was used. TCRdb re-called the multiplex PCR reads through MiXCR, storing one row per CDR3 protein. The repertoire holds approximately 510,000 distinct CDR3 sequences, approximately 48% seen once, with roughly 45% in the top ten. Study-wide results and caveats: Ophthalmopathy prediction by the model preceded onset by a median about 6.3 months.

Not enrolled were patients with uncontrolled infection, other autoimmune disease, pregnancy or lactation. Clinical symptoms, serum thyroxine, TRAb, thyroid ultrasound and orbital computed tomography established diagnosis. On this clonotype: The target antigen is unknown.

The ends were cut back, 5 bases at V and 6 bases at J, with 17 bases in the middle. The length of the CDR3 is 15 residues. The V gene's germline CDR1 is LNHNV and CDR2 YYDKDF (reference sequence). This chain connects TRBV15 to TRBJ2-1; D may match TRBD1 or TRBD2 (5 bases each). This receptor was taken from an adult woman with Graves' disease, either hyperthyroidism or ophthalmopathy (not recorded which). The sample taken for sequencing was peripheral blood or thyroid tissue (not recorded which). The CDR3: CATSGFRDVSNEQFF. Written as DNA, the CDR3 is TGTGCCACCAGCGGATTCCGGGACGTCAGCAATGAGCAGTTCTTC.